The T cell receptor (beta chain) described here comes from a study of blood T cells in healthy people across ages. Only a few counts were recorded for this clonotype. Its matching antigen is unknown. General study points: Observed TCR beta diversity per million T cells went down as age went up. This fall followed a roughly linear course with age. With donor CMV status unknown, expanded clonotype changes were possibly confounded.

The CDR3 loop spans 15 amino acids. V lost 1 base to trimming and J lost 5 bases, with 14 bases between them. CDR1 is SGHTA, CDR2 FQGNSA, per germline. A J-beta primer mix and a sample-barcoded 5' primer were used in a second PCR of roughly 7 to 12 cycles. Using its own MiXCR run on the 5' RACE reads, TCRdb lists one record per CDR3 protein. The table records fewer than 2 million distinct CDR3 sequences, approximately 39% of them present only once. Donors ranged from roughly 6 to 95 years old and were healthy Caucasians in Russia. The specimen was blood. The V call is TRBV7-2, the J call TRBJ2-5, with D hard to call. The sequence was collected from a human donor in good health. CDR3 residues: CASSLGARAAETQYF. CDR3 DNA sequence: TGTGCCAGCAGCTTAGGGGCACGGGCGGCGGAGACCCAGTACTTC.